This T cell receptor beta chain was observed in a study of blood T cell repertoires in COVID-19. Across the study: COVID-19 samples from acute and convalescent phases originated in the United States, Italy and Spain.

The germline gives CDR1 SEHNR, CDR2 FQNEAQ (reference sequence). Trimming cost V 0 bases and J 6 bases; bases outside gene matches: 5. The CDR3 totals 15 residues. The authors' processing: How many nucleated cells were present was estimated from reference gene primer amplification. Sequenced by immunoSEQ multiplex PCR; TCRdb stores in-frame clones only, minus some. The DNA was the basis for D and trimming; V, J and clone size are from that table. The repertoire has approximately 200,000 clones, around nine tenths of them found once; the top ten carry 5.5% to 7.5%. The count of this clone is one. The sequencing input was peripheral blood. This chain connects TRBV7-9 to TRBJ1-2; 9 nucleotides line up with TRBD1. This TCR was recovered from a man aged 55 to 70 who had recovered from COVID-19. The CDR3 sequence is CASSLAIGQGHGYTF. The DNA of the CDR3 is TGTGCCAGCAGCTTAGCGATTGGACAGGGGCATGGCTACACCTTC.